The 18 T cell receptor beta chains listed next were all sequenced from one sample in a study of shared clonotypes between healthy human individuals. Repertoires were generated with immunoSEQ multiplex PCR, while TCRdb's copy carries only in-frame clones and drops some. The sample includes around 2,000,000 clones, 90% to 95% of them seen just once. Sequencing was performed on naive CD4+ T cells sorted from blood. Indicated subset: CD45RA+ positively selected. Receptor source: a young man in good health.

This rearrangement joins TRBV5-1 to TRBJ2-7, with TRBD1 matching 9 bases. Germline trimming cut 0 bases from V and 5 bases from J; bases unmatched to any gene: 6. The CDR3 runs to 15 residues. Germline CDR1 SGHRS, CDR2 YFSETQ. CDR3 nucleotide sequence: TGCGCCAGCAGCTTGGTGGGGACAGGGTTCAACGAGCAGTACTTC. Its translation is CASSLVGTGFNEQYF.

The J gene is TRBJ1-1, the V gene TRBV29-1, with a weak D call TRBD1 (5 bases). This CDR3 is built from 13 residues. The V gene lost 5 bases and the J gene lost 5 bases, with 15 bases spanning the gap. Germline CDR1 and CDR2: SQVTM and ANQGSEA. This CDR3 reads CSVLWGVGTEAFF. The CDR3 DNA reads TGCAGCGTTCTCTGGGGGGTTGGAACTGAAGCTTTCTTT.

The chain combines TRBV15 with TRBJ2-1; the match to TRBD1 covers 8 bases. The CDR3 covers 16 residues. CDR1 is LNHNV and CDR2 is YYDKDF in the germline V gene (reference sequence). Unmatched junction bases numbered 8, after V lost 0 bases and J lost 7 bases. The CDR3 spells CATSREGTGPINEQFF. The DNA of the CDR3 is TGTGCCACCAGCAGAGAGGGGACAGGTCCCATTAATGAGCAGTTCTTC.

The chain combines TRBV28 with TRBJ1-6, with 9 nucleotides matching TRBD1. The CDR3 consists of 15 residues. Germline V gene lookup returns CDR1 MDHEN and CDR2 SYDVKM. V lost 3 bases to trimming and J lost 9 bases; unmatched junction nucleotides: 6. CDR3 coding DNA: TGTGCCAGCAGTTTCCCGGGACAGGGATCTTCACCCCTCCACTTT. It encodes CASSFPGQGSSPLHF.

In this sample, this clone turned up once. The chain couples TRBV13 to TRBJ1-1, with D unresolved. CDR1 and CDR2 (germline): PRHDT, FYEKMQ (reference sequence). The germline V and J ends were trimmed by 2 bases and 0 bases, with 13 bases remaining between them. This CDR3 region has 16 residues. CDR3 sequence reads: CASSLLGGTLNTEAFF. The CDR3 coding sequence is TGTGCCAGCAGCTTATTAGGTGGCACCCTGAACACTGAAGCTTTCTTT.

CDR3 sequence reads: CASRADTGTEAFF. The CDR3 DNA reads as TGTGCCAGCAGGGCAGATACAGGGACCGAAGCTTTCTTT. The chain has TRBV2 and TRBJ1-1; possibly TRBD1 for D (6 bases). V was clipped by 6 bases and J by 8 bases, with 16 bases between them. Germline V gives CDR1 SNHLY, CDR2 FYNNEI. CDR3 size: 13 residues.

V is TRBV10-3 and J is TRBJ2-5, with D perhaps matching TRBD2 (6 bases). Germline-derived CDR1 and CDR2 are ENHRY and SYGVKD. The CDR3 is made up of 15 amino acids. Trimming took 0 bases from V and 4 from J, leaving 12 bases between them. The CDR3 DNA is TGTGCCATCAGTGAGTCGGAGGGGTCGGGAGAGACCCAGTACTTC. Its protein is CAISESEGSGETQYF.

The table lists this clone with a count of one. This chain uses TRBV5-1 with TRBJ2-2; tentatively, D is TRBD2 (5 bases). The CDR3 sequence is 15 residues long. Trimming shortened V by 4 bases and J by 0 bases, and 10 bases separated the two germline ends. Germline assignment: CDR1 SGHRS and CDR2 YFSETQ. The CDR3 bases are TGCGCCAGCAGCCCGGGGTTGTCGAACACCGGGGAGCTGTTTTTT. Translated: CASSPGLSNTGELFF.

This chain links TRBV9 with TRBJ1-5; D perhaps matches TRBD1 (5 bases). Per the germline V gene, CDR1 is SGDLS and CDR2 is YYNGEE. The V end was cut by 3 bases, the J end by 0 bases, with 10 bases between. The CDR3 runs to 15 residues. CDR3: CASSARDDSNQPQHF. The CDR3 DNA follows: TGTGCCAGCAGCGCGCGGGACGATAGCAATCAGCCCCAGCATTTT. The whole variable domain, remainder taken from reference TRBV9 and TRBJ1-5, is DSGVTQTPKHLITATGQRVTLRCSPRSGDLSVYWYQQSLDQGLQFLIQYYNGEERAKGNILERFSAQQFPDLHSELNLSSLELGDSALYFCASSARDDSNQPQHFGDGTRLSIL.

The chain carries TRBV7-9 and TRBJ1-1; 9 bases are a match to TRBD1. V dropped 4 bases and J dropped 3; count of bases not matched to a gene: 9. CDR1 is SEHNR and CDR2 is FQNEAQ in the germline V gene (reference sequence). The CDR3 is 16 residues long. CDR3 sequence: CASSSAAGTGYTEAFF. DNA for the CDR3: TGTGCCAGCAGCTCGGCGGCCGGGACAGGGTACACTGAAGCTTTCTTT.

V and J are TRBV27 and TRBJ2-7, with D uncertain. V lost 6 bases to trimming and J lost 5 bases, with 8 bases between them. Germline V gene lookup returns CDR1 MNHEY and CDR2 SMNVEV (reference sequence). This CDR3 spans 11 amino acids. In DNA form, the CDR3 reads TGTGCCAGCAGGGGTAGGGACGAGCAGTACTTC. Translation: CASRGRDEQYF.

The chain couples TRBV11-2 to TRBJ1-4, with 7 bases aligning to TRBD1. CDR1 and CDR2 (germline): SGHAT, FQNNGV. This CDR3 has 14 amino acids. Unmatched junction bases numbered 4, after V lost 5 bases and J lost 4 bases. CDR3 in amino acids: CASSPGGGNEKLFF. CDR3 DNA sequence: TGTGCCAGCAGCCCAGGGGGGGGTAATGAAAAACTGTTTTTT.

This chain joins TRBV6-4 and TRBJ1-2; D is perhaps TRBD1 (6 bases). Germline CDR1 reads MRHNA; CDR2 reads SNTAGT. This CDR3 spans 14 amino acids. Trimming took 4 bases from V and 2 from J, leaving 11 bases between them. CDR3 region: CASSALGGNYGYTF. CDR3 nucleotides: TGTGCCAGCAGTGCCCTAGGGGGGAACTATGGCTACACCTTC.

The DNA for the CDR3 is TGTGCCAGCAGCCCTACGTGGGGGGAGAGCGGCTACACCTTC. This codes for CASSPTWGESGYTF. This chain connects TRBV9 to TRBJ1-2, with D perhaps TRBD1 (5 bases). V shed 4 bases and J shed 8 bases, with 18 bases lying between them. The CDR3 has 14 amino acids. Germline-derived CDR1 and CDR2 are SGDLS and YYNGEE.

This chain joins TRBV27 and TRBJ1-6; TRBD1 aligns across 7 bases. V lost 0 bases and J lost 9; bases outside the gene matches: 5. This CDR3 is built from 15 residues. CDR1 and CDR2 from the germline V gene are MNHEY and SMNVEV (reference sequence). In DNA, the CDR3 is TGTGCCAGCAGTTTATCGACAGGGTTAAGTTCACCCCTCCACTTT. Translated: CASSLSTGLSSPLHF.

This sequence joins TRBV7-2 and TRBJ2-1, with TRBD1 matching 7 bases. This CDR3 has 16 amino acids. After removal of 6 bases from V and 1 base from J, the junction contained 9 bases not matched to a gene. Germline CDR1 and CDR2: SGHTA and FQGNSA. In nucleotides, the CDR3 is TGTGCCAGCAGTACCGCGTCGGACAGGTCCTACAATGAGCAGTTCTTC. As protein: CASSTASDRSYNEQFF.

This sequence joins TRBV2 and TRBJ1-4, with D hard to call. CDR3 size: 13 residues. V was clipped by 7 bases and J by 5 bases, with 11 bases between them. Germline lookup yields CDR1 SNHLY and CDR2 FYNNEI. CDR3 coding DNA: TGTGCCAGCACCCCAGAACCCAATGAAAAACTGTTTTTT. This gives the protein CASTPEPNEKLFF.

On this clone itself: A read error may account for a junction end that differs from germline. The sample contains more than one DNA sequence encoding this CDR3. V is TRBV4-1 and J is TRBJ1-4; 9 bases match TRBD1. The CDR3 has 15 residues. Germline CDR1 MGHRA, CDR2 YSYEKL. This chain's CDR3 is CASSQEGTGNEKLFF. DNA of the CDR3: TGCGCCAGCAGTCAAGAAGGGACAGGGAATGAAAAACTGTTTTTT.